The 17 T cell receptor beta chains below all came from one sample that was sequenced in a study of blood T cell repertoires in COVID-19. Only in-frame clones appear in the TCRdb table, and some are missing; sequencing was by immunoSEQ multiplex PCR. The table records about 140,000 clones, roughly 76% of them present only once. Sequencing was done on a sample of peripheral blood. The receptor source for this set is a man older than 75 with acute or convalescent COVID-19.

This clone was observed a few times. J is TRBJ1-1 and V is TRBV3-1 (or the pseudogene TRBV3-2); D is unclear. V was trimmed by 1 base and J by 7 bases, leaving 7 bases between them. The CDR3 totals 12 residues. CDR1 LGHDT and CDR2 YNNKEL come from the germline V gene (reference sequence). The chain's CDR3 is CASSQGELEAFF. In nucleotides, the CDR3 is TGTGCCAGCAGCCAAGGCGAACTTGAAGCTTTCTTT.

The V and J genes are TRBV10-3 and TRBJ2-3; 7 bases agree with TRBD2. Germline CDR1 ENHRY, CDR2 SYGVKD. The CDR3 contains 13 residues. The V segment lost 11 bases and the J segment 2 bases; nucleotides outside the gene matches: 7. CDR3 loop: CASQRGDTDTQYF. The CDR3 DNA reads as TGTGCCTCGCAGCGGGGAGACACAGATACGCAGTATTTT.

This chain uses TRBV30 with TRBJ1-1; possible D gene TRBD1, 5 bases. Trimming stripped 3 bases from V and 7 bases from J, with 15 bases between. Germline lookup yields CDR1 GTSNPN and CDR2 SVGIG (reference sequence). The CDR3 is made up of 13 amino acids. The CDR3 DNA reads as TGTGCCTGGAGGAGGGAGGCCACAGGTGAAGCTTTCTTT. This sequence encodes CAWRREATGEAFF.

CDR3 DNA sequence: TGTGCCAGCAGCCCCTACTCGGTGAATTCCGGTCAGCCCCAGCATTTT. Amino acids: CASSPYSVNSGQPQHF. V and J are TRBV11-3 and TRBJ1-5; no firm D call. From germline, CDR1 is SGHNT and CDR2 YENEEA. The V end was cut by 5 bases, the J end by 6 bases, with 20 bases between. This CDR3 comprises 16 residues.

This clone was observed a handful of times. The chain uses TRBV4-3 and TRBJ2-2, with no clear D. The V gene lost 4 bases and the J gene lost 6 bases, with 12 bases spanning the gap. CDR3 size: 14 residues. Per the germline V gene, CDR1 is LGHNA and CDR2 is YSLEER. Written as DNA, the CDR3 is TGCGCCAGCAGCCCTGGTCAGTGGTCCGGGGAGCTGTTTTTT. This translates into CASSPGQWSGELFF.

This clone appeared a few times. V gene TRBV5-4 combines with J gene TRBJ2-7; TRBD2 matches at 7 bases. Looked up from germline, CDR1 is SGHNT and CDR2 is YYREEE (reference sequence). This CDR3 comprises 13 residues. V lost 5 bases, J lost 7 bases, and 9 bases stayed unmatched. Written as DNA, the CDR3 is TGTGCCAGCAGAAACGGGGGGAAGGAAGAGCAGTACTTC. Protein product: CASRNGGKEEQYF.

This chain uses TRBV19 with TRBJ1-5, with 8 bases lining up with TRBD1. V gave up 5 bases and J gave up 7 bases; unmatched junction bases: 13. In germline, CDR1 is LNHDA, CDR2 SQIVND (reference sequence). The CDR3 is 16 amino acids. CDR3 nucleotides: TGTGCCAGTAGTCCCGGCCAGGGGGCATTGGCGCAGCCCCAGCATTTT. Translation: CASSPGQGALAQPQHF.

The rearrangement joins TRBV12-3 or TRBV12-4 to TRBJ1-5; 7 positions agree with TRBD1. The V and J ends lost 6 bases and 8 bases, in that order; junction bases with no gene match: 7. The CDR3 contains 13 residues. The CDR3 nucleotides are TGTGCCAGCAGCCCGACAGGGCGGGAGCCCCAGCATTTT. Its translation: CASSPTGREPQHF.

The J gene is TRBJ1-2, the V gene TRBV6-5; the D gene is possibly TRBD1 (5 bases). Deletions cut 10 bases from V and 8 bases from J, with 23 bases between. Germline V gene sequence: CDR1 MNHEY, CDR2 SVGAGI. The length of the CDR3 is 14 residues. The CDR3 here is CATGSGFRGWGYTF. The CDR3 DNA follows: TGTGCCACAGGGTCAGGTTTTCGCGGTTGGGGCTACACCTTC.

The chain is built from TRBV7-3 and TRBJ2-1; maybe TRBD1 (6 bases). Germline assignment: CDR1 SGHTA and CDR2 FQGTGA. V was pared by 0 bases and J by 6 bases, with 18 bases between. The CDR3 runs 17 residues. CDR3 in amino acids: CASSLTQSTGMANEQFF. DNA for the CDR3: TGTGCCAGCAGCTTAACCCAATCTACAGGGATGGCCAATGAGCAGTTCTTC.

There are a few counts of this clone. The chain is built from TRBV19 and TRBJ1-5; 9 nucleotides agree with TRBD1. The V and J ends lost 4 bases and 4 bases, in that order; junction bases with no gene match: 8. Germline V CDR1 and CDR2: LNHDA, SQIVND (reference sequence). The CDR3 has 16 residues. In DNA, the CDR3 is TGTGCCAGTAGTACGGGGACAGGGACGAGAAATCAGCCCCAGCATTTT. Translating gives CASSTGTGTRNQPQHF.

The chain has TRBV2 and TRBJ2-1, with D uncertain. CDR1 is SNHLY, CDR2 FYNNEI, per germline. The germline V and J ends were trimmed by 6 bases and 9 bases, with 6 bases remaining between them. This CDR3 has 10 amino acids. CDR3 region: CASRYSEQFF. The DNA of the CDR3 is TGTGCCAGCAGGTATAGTGAGCAGTTCTTC.

The chain employs TRBV5-5 and TRBJ2-3, with D unclear. Germline V gene lookup returns CDR1 SGHKS and CDR2 YYEKEE (reference sequence). With 0 bases removed from V and 2 bases from J, the gap between germline ends came to 7 bases. This CDR3 is built from 14 residues. The CDR3 nucleotides read TGTGCCAGCAGCTTGGTGGAGCTCACAGATACGCAGTATTTT. It encodes CASSLVELTDTQYF.

This clone was detected only a few times. The chain carries TRBV10-3 and TRBJ2-1; 11 bases are shared with TRBD2. V was clipped by 2 bases and J by 3 bases; unmatched bases: 6. The CDR3 is 17 residues long. Germline V gene sequence: CDR1 ENHRY, CDR2 SYGVKD. The CDR3 DNA is TGTGCCATCAGTGAGGGAGATAGCGGGGGGGGCTACAATGAGCAGTTCTTC. This translates into CAISEGDSGGGYNEQFF.

The V gene is TRBV7-8, the J gene TRBJ2-2; D may be TRBD1 (6 bases). There are 15 residues in the CDR3. Germline CDR1 SGHVS, CDR2 FQNEAQ. Trimming stripped 6 bases from V and 3 bases from J, with 14 bases between. The CDR3 bases are TGTGCCAGCAGGGTACAGGGTACGGACACCGGGGAGCTGTTTTTT. Residues: CASRVQGTDTGELFF.

The chain is built from TRBV2 and TRBJ1-4; no clear D gene. CDR1 is SNHLY, CDR2 FYNNEI, per germline. This CDR3 spans 13 amino acids. Trimming cost V 7 bases and J 6 bases, with 12 bases left between them. The CDR3 DNA reads as TGTGCCAGCAACGGCCGCGGGGATGAAAAACTGTTTTTT. Residues: CASNGRGDEKLFF.

V usage is TRBV6-6 and J usage is TRBJ1-6, with unresolved D. V was cut by 8 bases and J by 8 bases, with 10 bases left in between. CDR1 is MNHNY, CDR2 SVGAGI, per germline (reference sequence). This CDR3 has 12 residues. In DNA, the CDR3 is TGTGCCAGCGGGTGGGGAGATTCACCCCTCCACTTT. It codes for CASGWGDSPLHF.